Listed here is a single T cell receptor beta chain. What it recognizes is unknown. Authors of the study amplified TCR beta CDR3 regions from RNA transcripts. HTBI primers were employed in a first-round RT-PCR of the TCR CDR3. TCRdb re-called the multiplex PCR reads through MiXCR, storing one row per CDR3 protein. Among approximately 600,000 distinct CDR3 sequences listed, less than 25% were seen once. The data derive from a study of T cells in Graves' hyperthyroidism and ophthalmopathy. Study background: Once the initial diagnosis was made, peripheral blood was obtained before any treatment.

Thyroid ultrasound, orbital computed tomography, clinical symptoms, and serum thyroxine and TRAb underpinned diagnoses. Germline V gene sequence: CDR1 SGHVS, CDR2 FQNEAQ. Trimming stripped 5 bases from V and 2 bases from J, with 16 bases between. There are 16 residues in the CDR3. The study's findings and limits: Ophthalmopathy and stable hyperthyroidism were told apart by a 13 V-J model. Blood also carried most thyroid clonotypes expanded above 0.001.

The rearrangement uses TRBV7-8 and TRBJ1-5; D gene uncertain. The specimen sequenced was blood. This TCR derives from a man in his thirties or forties with Graves' ophthalmopathy. CDR3 sequence reads: CASSPVGPWGNQPQHF. As DNA, the CDR3 is TGTGCCAGCAGCCCCGTGGGCCCCTGGGGCAATCAGCCCCAGCATTTT. Supplemented by reference TRBV7-8 and TRBJ1-5, the full variable domain reads GAGVSQSPRYKVAKRGQDVALRCDPISGHVSLFWYQQALGQGPEFLTYFQNEAQLDKSGLPSDRFFAERPEGSVSTLKIQRTQQEDSAVYLCASSPVGPWGNQPQHFGDGTRLSIL.